This T cell receptor (beta chain) emerged from a study of early stage breast cancer tumors (dated 2017 in TCRdb). Study-level background: Of the 15 to 20 invasive breast tumors, roughly 12 were found to be estrogen receptor-positive, progesterone receptor-positive and HER2-negative. The average read coverage per sample was roughly 9.6-fold. A total of over 2 million templates, representing under 1.1 million unique clonotypes, were detected across all samples. Of the roughly 12 ER+/PR+/HER2- tumors, eight were classified as invasive ductal carcinomas and four as invasive lobular carcinomas. General conclusions and limits of the study: Because the cohort was small, analysis by tumor subtype was not possible. Repertoires from blood and normal breast were more alike than repertoires from blood and tumor, and in about 90% of the 16 patients, comparing each tissue with blood separated tumor from normal. Enriched TCRB sequences shared across patients were mostly commonly generated sequences, unlikely to play an important role in the tumor microenvironment. Chain pairing and functional markers such as CD4, CD8 and FOXP3 were missed by bulk genomic DNA sequencing of unsorted cells. Tumors showed approximately 2.5-fold higher T cell density and higher clonality than adjacent normal breast tissue.

Each sample was amplified as two independent genomic DNA replicates: about 0.54 ug for blood and about 1.4 ug for tumor or normal breast. TCRB sequencing of genomic DNA was carried out with the ImmunoSeq Intro kit according to the manufacturer's instructions. The multiplex PCR ran for roughly 31 cycles using proprietary primers and spike-in control sequences for absolute quantification. An 87-bp fragment spanning the CDR3 and flanking V and J genes was sequenced with single-end 150-bp reads. Seven samples, with two replicates for each sample, were multiplexed per lane of an Illumina MiSeq using version 3.0 chemistry. On the study's bioinformatics: Raw data were processed by the vendor's proprietary pipeline, with both replicates merged into one result per sample. Clonotypes were defined as productive rearrangements sharing the V-gene family, CDR3 amino acid sequence and J-gene segment. To compute clonality, the normalized Shannon entropy (Pielou evenness) of TCRB abundances was subtracted from 1. T cell density was estimated as total templates divided by the number of input cells, with the number of input cells inferred from the DNA input amount. Recon, run with its default parameters, was used to estimate overall repertoire diversity and clonality. Clonotypes with over 0.1% abundance in tumor and at least 32-fold higher abundance in tumor than in normal breast were defined as tumor-enriched. TCRdb mirrors the immuneACCESS table, restricted to in-frame sequences. Some clones are absent from its copies; in checked studies, under half trace to an unresolved V gene, and the reason for the others is unknown. That table supplies the V and J calls and clone size; D and trimming were determined from the DNA. This sample lists 50,000 to 65,000 clones; about 90% were detected once. Roughly 5% of the sample is in the top ten clones.

As regards this clone: Its antigen remains unidentified. Per-nucleotide qualities are absent, and no much larger clonotype sits a single base away.

From the germline V gene, CDR1 is SGDLS and CDR2 is YYNGEE. V ends up 2 bases short and J 8 bases short, with an unmatched junction base count of 10. CDR3 length: 16 amino acids, cysteine to phenylalanine. Here the CDR3 DNA is all that survives: 48 bases in frame from base 1. The study profiled bulk TCR beta-chain repertoires in matched peripheral blood, tumor and adjacent normal breast tissue taken from some 17 patients with early-stage breast cancer. Before surgery, roughly 4.5-10 mL of whole blood was collected into EDTA tubes and then processed within 2 hours. Ficoll-Paque centrifugation in SepMate-50 tubes was used to isolate peripheral blood mononuclear cells. PBMCs were cryopreserved in aliquots of roughly 1.8 to 4.5 million cells in roughly 90% FBS with roughly 10% DMSO and kept in liquid nitrogen. The Qiagen AllPrep DNA/RNA Mini kit was used for genomic DNA extraction.

The receptor comes from a person aged 65 to 79 with breast cancer. The chain uses TRBV9 and TRBJ2-1, with TRBD2 matching 10 junction bases. Input material: blood. The nucleotide sequence is TGTGCCAGCAGCGTTCCCCAAGCGGGAGGGCCATATGAGCAGTTCTTC. It codes for CASSVPQAGGPYEQFF.